This T cell receptor beta chain was recorded in a study of CD8 T cells in Susac syndrome. Germline V CDR1 and CDR2: SEHNR, FQNEAQ (reference sequence). There are 13 residues in the CDR3. Trimming took off 5 bases at V and 8 bases at J, with 13 bases between the two ends. The sample holds one count of this clonotype. Random hexamers were used to reverse transcribe an amount of about 0.45 to 1 ug RNA. An immunoSEQ multiplex PCR generated amplified TCR beta CDR3 products spanning 54 Vbeta and 13 Jbeta. Via MiXCR, TCRdb re-called the immunoSEQ multiplex PCR reads, giving one row per CDR3 protein. The sample consists of 85,000 to 90,000 distinct CDR3 sequences, around 93% of them appearing once. Negative magnetic isolation gave CD8+ and CD4+ cells; FACS enriched CD8+ TEMRA.

This chain joins TRBV7-9 and TRBJ1-5; possible D gene TRBD1, 5 bases. Sequencing used CD8+ T cells from PBMCs. This TCR was recovered from a human donor in good health. This CDR3 reads CASSNNRGEPQHF. CDR3 bases: TGTGCCAGCAGCAACAATAGGGGAGAGCCCCAGCATTTT.